A single sample is the source of the 18 T cell receptor beta chains below, sequenced in a study of control samples from healthy donors and cancer patients (dated by TCRdb to 2020 to 2021). Library method: the immunoSEQ multiplex PCR assay. The table comes from immuneACCESS by way of TCRdb, which keeps in-frame sequences with V and J called. Part of the clones is missing from these tables; in studies checked, under half for an unresolved V gene and the rest for unknown reasons. Here the sample has 100,000 to 150,000 clones; 85% to 95% occur a single time. Together, the top ten hold 0.58% of the sample. The sequenced sample consisted of PBMCs. The receptors originated from an elderly man with head and neck cancer.

The chain has TRBV10-1 and TRBJ2-5, with 11 bases that match TRBD1. J lost 4 bases, V lost 4 bases, and 5 bases had no gene match. Germline V gene data show CDR1 as WNHNN and CDR2 as SYGVQD (reference sequence). CDR3 length: 15 residues. The DNA for the CDR3 is TGCGCCAGCAGTGTTCGGACAGGGGGCGCAGAGACCCAGTACTTC. Protein product: CASSVRTGGAETQYF.

J is TRBJ1-2 and V is TRBV5-1, with 7 positions matching TRBD1. Germline V gives CDR1 SGHRS, CDR2 YFSETQ. V trimming: 2 bases; J trimming: 1 base; junction bases outside the gene matches: 5. This CDR3 has 15 amino acids. CDR3 loop: CASSFRQGGNYGYTF. The CDR3 DNA is TGCGCCAGCAGCTTCCGGCAGGGGGGTAACTATGGCTACACCTTC.

The chain combines TRBV7-8 with TRBJ2-5, with 10 positions matching TRBD2. Germline V gives CDR1 SGHVS, CDR2 FQNEAQ. This CDR3 spans 16 amino acids. The V and J ends lost 5 bases and 2 bases, in that order; junction bases with no gene match: 8. The chain's CDR3 is CASSLYPSGSQETQYF. The CDR3 DNA reads as TGTGCCAGCAGCCTATATCCTAGCGGGAGTCAAGAGACCCAGTACTTC.

In this sample, this clone turned up once. The chain carries TRBV7-8 and TRBJ2-3, with TRBD2 as a possible D gene (5 bases). The CDR3 totals 11 residues. Trimming pared 4 bases from V and 6 bases from J, leaving 5 bases between. Germline V gene lookup returns CDR1 SGHVS and CDR2 FQNEAQ. CDR3 region: CASSWTDTQYF. CDR3 sequence (DNA): TGTGCCAGCAGCTGGACTGATACGCAGTATTTT. Together with reference TRBV7-8 and TRBJ2-3, the CDR3 gives the full variable domain: GAGVSQSPRYKVAKRGQDVALRCDPISGHVSLFWYQQALGQGPEFLTYFQNEAQLDKSGLPSDRFFAERPEGSVSTLKIQRTQQEDSAVYLCASSWTDTQYFGPGTRLTVL.

The chain links TRBV5-1 to TRBJ2-2; no clear D gene. This CDR3 region has 14 residues. Trimming took 4 bases from V and 4 from J, leaving 11 bases between them. The germline V gene encodes CDR1 SGHRS and CDR2 YFSETQ. The CDR3 reads CASSLSLSTGELFF. DNA of the CDR3: TGCGCCAGCAGCCTATCACTAAGCACCGGGGAGCTGTTTTTT.

This chain uses TRBV5-4 with TRBJ2-3; no definite D call. This CDR3 is 11 amino acids long. V lost 5 bases to trimming and J lost 6 bases, with 7 bases between them. Germline loops: CDR1 SGHNT, CDR2 YYREEE (reference sequence). The CDR3 coding sequence is TGTGCCAGCAGTACCTACGATACGCAGTATTTT. This sequence encodes CASSTYDTQYF.

The chain carries TRBV7-2 and TRBJ2-3, with 7 nucleotides matching TRBD2. From germline, CDR1 is SGHTA and CDR2 FQGNSA. Germline trimming cut 5 bases from V and 0 bases from J; bases unmatched to any gene: 5. This CDR3 is 15 amino acids long. CDR3 bases: TGTGCCAGCAGCGTGACTAGCCGTAGCACAGATACGCAGTATTTT. Amino acid sequence: CASSVTSRSTDTQYF. Looking up the rest from reference TRBV7-2 and TRBJ2-3 gives the full variable domain: GAGVSQSPSNKVTEKGKDVELRCDPISGHTALYWYRQSLGQGLEFLIYFQGNSAPDKSGLPSDRFSAERTGGSVSTLTIQRTQQEDSAVYLCASSVTSRSTDTQYFGPGTRLTVL.

The chain has TRBV23-1 and TRBJ2-7, with D tentatively TRBD1 (5 bases). TRBV23-1 is an open reading frame whose function is uncertain. V was pared by 3 bases and J by 2 bases, with 14 bases between. The CDR3 is made up of 15 amino acids. The CDR3 loop reads CASSHKGQVTYEQYF. The CDR3 DNA follows: TGCGCCAGCAGTCACAAGGGGCAGGTGACCTACGAGCAGTACTTC.

The chain has TRBV7-2 and TRBJ1-1; tentative D call: TRBD1 (6 bases). The CDR3 is 15 residues long. The germline CDR1 and CDR2 sequences are SGHTA and FQGNSA. V was cut by 1 base and J by 5 bases, with 14 bases left in between. The CDR3 spells CASSLDGGRGTEAFF. In DNA, the CDR3 is TGTGCCAGCAGCTTAGACGGGGGGCGCGGGACTGAAGCTTTCTTT. The complete variable domain, with remaining parts taken from reference TRBV7-2 and TRBJ1-1, reads GAGVSQSPSNKVTEKGKDVELRCDPISGHTALYWYRQSLGQGLEFLIYFQGNSAPDKSGLPSDRFSAERTGGSVSTLTIQRTQQEDSAVYLCASSLDGGRGTEAFFGQGTRLTVV.

This chain connects TRBV5-1 to TRBJ2-2, with D perhaps given as TRBD1 or TRBD2 (5 bases each). This CDR3 is built from 14 residues. The ends were cut back, 5 bases at V and 0 bases at J, with 8 bases in the middle. Germline loops: CDR1 SGHRS, CDR2 YFSETQ. CDR3 DNA: TGCGCCAGCAGAAGGGACGCGAACACCGGGGAGCTGTTTTTT. This sequence encodes CASRRDANTGELFF.

The rearrangement joins TRBV16 to TRBJ1-1; tentative D call: TRBD1 (5 bases). This CDR3 spans 12 amino acids. V lost 6 bases, J lost 6 bases, and 11 bases lay in between. Germline-derived CDR1 and CDR2 are KGHSY and FQNENV. The DNA for the CDR3 is TGTGCCAGCAGTCGCCGAGGGGCTGAAGCTTTCTTT. It yields the protein CASSRRGAEAFF.

The rearrangement uses TRBV4-3 and TRBJ2-7; D is possibly TRBD2 (5 bases). The CDR3 has 15 amino acids. CDR1 and CDR2 (germline): LGHNA, YSLEER. The V end was cut by 0 bases, the J end by 0 bases, with 9 bases between. The CDR3, as DNA: TGCGCCAGCAGCCAAGATCGGAGCGGCTCCTACGAGCAGTACTTC. Translation gives CASSQDRSGSYEQYF.

The rearrangement links TRBV19 to TRBJ2-1, with D perhaps matching TRBD1 (5 bases). V was cut by 3 bases and J by 5 bases, with 17 bases left in between. This CDR3 spans 16 amino acids. Germline loops: CDR1 LNHDA, CDR2 SQIVND (reference sequence). Here the CDR3 reads CASSIQGILGHNEQFF. In nucleotides, the CDR3 is TGTGCCAGTAGTATTCAGGGAATCTTGGGGCACAATGAGCAGTTCTTC.

The chain uses TRBV5-1 and TRBJ2-5, with TRBD1 matching over 10 bases. CDR3 size: 15 residues. Germline V gene data show CDR1 as SGHRS and CDR2 as YFSETQ. The J segment lost 5 bases and the V segment lost 4 bases, leaving 8 bases of the junction unmatched. Here the CDR3 reads CASSPGQGLGETQYF. In nucleotides, the CDR3 is TGCGCCAGCAGCCCGGGACAGGGGCTTGGGGAGACCCAGTACTTC.

The chain uses TRBV11-2 and TRBJ1-2; 8 positions match TRBD1. V trimming: 7 bases; J trimming: 4 bases; junction bases outside the gene matches: 20. The length of the CDR3 is 18 residues. Germline CDR1 and CDR2: SGHAT and FQNNGV. CDR3 nucleotides: TGTGCCAGCATCCTTAGGGTCGGGGCAGGGGGCTGGGGCTATGGCTACACCTTC. Translating it yields CASILRVGAGGWGYGYTF.

The CDR3 DNA sequence: TGCGCCAGCAGCCAAGATATCGGCGGAGGGGGTACAGATACGCAGTATTTT. This sequence encodes CASSQDIGGGGTDTQYF. The rearrangement joins TRBV4-3 to TRBJ2-3; either TRBD1 or TRBD2 may fit D (6 bases each). Germline CDR1 is LGHNA and CDR2 is YSLEER. CDR3 length: 17 amino acids. The germline V and J ends were trimmed by 0 bases and 3 bases, with 16 bases remaining between them.

The chain links TRBV6-5 to TRBJ2-7, with D perhaps assigned TRBD1 or TRBD2 (7 bases each). Germline-derived CDR1 and CDR2 are MNHEY and SVGAGI. V was shortened by 2 bases and J by 3 bases, with 14 bases between the two germline ends. The CDR3 extends over 15 amino acids. In DNA form, the CDR3 reads TGTGCCAGCAGTTACCTTACAGGGGAGGGCTACGAGCAGTACTTC. It is translated as CASSYLTGEGYEQYF.

The chain joins TRBV5-4 to TRBJ2-7; D unresolved. The CDR3 has 12 amino acids. Germline CDR1 SGHNT, CDR2 YYREEE (reference sequence). With 2 bases removed from V and 7 bases from J, the gap between germline ends came to 10 bases. As DNA, the CDR3 is TGTGCCAGCAGCTTCCGATCGGCTGAGCAGTACTTC. Its translation is CASSFRSAEQYF.